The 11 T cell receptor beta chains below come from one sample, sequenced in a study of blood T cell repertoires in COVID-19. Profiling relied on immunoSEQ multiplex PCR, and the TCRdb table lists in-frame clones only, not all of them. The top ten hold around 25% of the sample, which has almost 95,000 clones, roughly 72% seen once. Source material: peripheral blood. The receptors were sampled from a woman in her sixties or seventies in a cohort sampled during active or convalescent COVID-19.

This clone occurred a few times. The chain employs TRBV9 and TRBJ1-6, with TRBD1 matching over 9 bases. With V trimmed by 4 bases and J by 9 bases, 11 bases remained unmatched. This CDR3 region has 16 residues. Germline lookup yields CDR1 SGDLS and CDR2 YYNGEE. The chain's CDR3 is CASSPLGDRVGSPLHF. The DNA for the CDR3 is TGTGCCAGCAGCCCATTGGGGGACAGGGTAGGTTCACCCCTCCACTTT.

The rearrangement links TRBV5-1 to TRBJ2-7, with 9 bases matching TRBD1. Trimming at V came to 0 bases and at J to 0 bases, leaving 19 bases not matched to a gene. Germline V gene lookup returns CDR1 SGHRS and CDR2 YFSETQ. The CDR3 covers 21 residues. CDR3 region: CASSLVRTGDRLARSSYEQYF. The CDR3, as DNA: TGCGCCAGCAGCTTGGTTAGGACAGGGGATCGGCTAGCGAGGAGCTCCTACGAGCAGTACTTC.

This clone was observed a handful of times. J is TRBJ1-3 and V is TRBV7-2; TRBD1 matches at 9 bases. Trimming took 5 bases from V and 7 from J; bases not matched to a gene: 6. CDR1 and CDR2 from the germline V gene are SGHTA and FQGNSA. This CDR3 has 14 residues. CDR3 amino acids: CASSLTGGGNTIYF. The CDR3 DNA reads TGTGCCAGCAGCCTGACAGGGGGAGGGAACACCATATATTTT.

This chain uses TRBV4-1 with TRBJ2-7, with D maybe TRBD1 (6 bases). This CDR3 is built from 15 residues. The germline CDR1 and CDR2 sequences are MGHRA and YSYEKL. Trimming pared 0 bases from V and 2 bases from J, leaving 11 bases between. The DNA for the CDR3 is TGCGCCAGCAGCCAAGACCCCCGGGACACCTACGAGCAGTACTTC. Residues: CASSQDPRDTYEQYF.

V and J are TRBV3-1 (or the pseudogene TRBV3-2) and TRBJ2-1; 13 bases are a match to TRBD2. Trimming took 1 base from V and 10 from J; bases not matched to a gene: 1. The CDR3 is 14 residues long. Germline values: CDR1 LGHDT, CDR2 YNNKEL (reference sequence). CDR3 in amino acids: CASSQGLAGGEQFF. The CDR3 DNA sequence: TGTGCCAGCAGCCAAGGACTAGCGGGGGGCGAGCAGTTCTTC.

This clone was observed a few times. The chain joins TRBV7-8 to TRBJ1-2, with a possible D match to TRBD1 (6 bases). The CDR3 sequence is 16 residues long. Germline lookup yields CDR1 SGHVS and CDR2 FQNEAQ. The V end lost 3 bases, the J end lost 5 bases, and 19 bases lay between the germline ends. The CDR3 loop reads CASSLGTLTHSYGYTF. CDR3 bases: TGTGCCAGCAGCTTGGGGACATTGACCCACTCTTATGGCTACACCTTC.

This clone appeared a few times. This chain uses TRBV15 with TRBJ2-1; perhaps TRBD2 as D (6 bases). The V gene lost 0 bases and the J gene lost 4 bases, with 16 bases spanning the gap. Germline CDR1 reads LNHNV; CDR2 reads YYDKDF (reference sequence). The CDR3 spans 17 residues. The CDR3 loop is CATSRDWGGGLYNEQFF. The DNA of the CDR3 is TGTGCCACCAGCAGAGATTGGGGCGGAGGGCTATACAATGAGCAGTTCTTC.

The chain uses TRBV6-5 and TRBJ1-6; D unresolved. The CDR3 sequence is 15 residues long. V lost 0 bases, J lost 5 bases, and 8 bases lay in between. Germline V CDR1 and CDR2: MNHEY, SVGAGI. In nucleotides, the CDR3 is TGTGCCAGCAGTTACTCGAGCCCCGATAATTCACCCCTCCACTTT. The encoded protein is CASSYSSPDNSPLHF.

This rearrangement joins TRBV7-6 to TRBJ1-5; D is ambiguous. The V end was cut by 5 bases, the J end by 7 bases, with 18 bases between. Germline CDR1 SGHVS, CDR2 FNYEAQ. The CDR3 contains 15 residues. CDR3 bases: TGTGCCAGCAGCCCCGCGGGGTTCCCGGGACAGCCCCAGCATTTT. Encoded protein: CASSPAGFPGQPQHF.

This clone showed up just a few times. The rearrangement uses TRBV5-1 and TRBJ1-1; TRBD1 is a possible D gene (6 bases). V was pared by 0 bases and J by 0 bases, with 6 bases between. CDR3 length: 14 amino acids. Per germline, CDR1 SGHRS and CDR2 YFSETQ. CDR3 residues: CASSLDRVNTEAFF. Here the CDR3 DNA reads TGCGCCAGCAGCTTGGACAGGGTGAACACTGAAGCTTTCTTT. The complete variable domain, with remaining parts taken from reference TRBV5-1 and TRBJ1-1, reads KAGVTQTPRYLIKTRGQQVTLSCSPISGHRSVSWYQQTPGQGLQFLFEYFSETQRNKGNFPGRFSGRQFSNSRSEMNVSTLELGDSALYLCASSLDRVNTEAFFGQGTRLTVV.

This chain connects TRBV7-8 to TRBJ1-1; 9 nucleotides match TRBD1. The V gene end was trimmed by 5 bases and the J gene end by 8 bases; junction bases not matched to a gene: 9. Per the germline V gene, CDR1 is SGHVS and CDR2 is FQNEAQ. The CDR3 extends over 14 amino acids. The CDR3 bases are TGTGCCAGCAGCATAAGGACAGGGGCCAACGAAGCTTTCTTT. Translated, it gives CASSIRTGANEAFF.